This entry lists 20 T cell receptor beta chains sequenced from one sample in a study of blood T cell repertoires in COVID-19. Using immunoSEQ multiplex PCR, the repertoire was profiled, and TCRdb retains in-frame clones only, with some absent. This table holds 350,000 to 400,000 clones, more than 70% found once. Material for sequencing was PBMCs or T cells enriched from blood (not recorded which). These receptors came from a man between 40 and 49 years old in a cohort exposed to, infected with or recovered from COVID-19 (not recorded which).

This chain links TRBV7-3 with TRBJ2-1; D is perhaps TRBD1 (6 bases). Per germline, CDR1 SGHTA and CDR2 FQGTGA. Trimming took 5 bases from V and 0 from J, leaving 11 bases between them. The CDR3 runs to 15 residues. CDR3 DNA: TGTGCCAGCAGCATGACAGGAAGCTCCTACAATGAGCAGTTCTTC. Its protein product is CASSMTGSSYNEQFF.

The chain links TRBV7-8 to TRBJ2-2; 11 bases line up with TRBD2. Germline values: CDR1 SGHVS, CDR2 FQNEAQ. The CDR3 is 15 residues long. V was clipped by 6 bases and J by 6 bases; unmatched bases: 6. CDR3 in DNA: TGTGCCAGCAGACAGGGACTAGCGGAGCCCGGGGAGCTGTTTTTT. Its translation is CASRQGLAEPGELFF.

V gene TRBV10-3 combines with J gene TRBJ1-3; no clear D. The germline V and J ends were trimmed by 2 bases and 4 bases, with 3 bases remaining between them. The CDR3 has 12 residues. Germline V lookup: CDR1 ENHRY, CDR2 SYGVKD. The CDR3 sequence is CAISEEGNTIYF. The CDR3 DNA reads TGTGCCATCAGTGAGGAGGGAAACACCATATATTTT.

The chain links TRBV7-9 to TRBJ2-1, with 7 bases identical to TRBD2. This CDR3 spans 16 amino acids. Germline CDR1 is SEHNR and CDR2 is FQNEAQ (reference sequence). The junction had 9 bases not matched to a gene; V was cut back by 1 base and J by 6 bases. Here the CDR3 reads CASSLGWERGGNEQFF. DNA of the CDR3: TGTGCCAGCAGCTTAGGGTGGGAGCGGGGTGGCAATGAGCAGTTCTTC.

The rearrangement joins TRBV6-5 to TRBJ2-7; D gene uncertain. The CDR3 is made up of 11 amino acids. V lost 6 bases and J lost 4, with 7 bases in between. Germline V lookup: CDR1 MNHEY, CDR2 SVGAGI. The CDR3: CASSDNYEQYF. The DNA of the CDR3 is TGTGCCAGCAGCGACAATTACGAGCAGTACTTC.

The chain employs TRBV6-5 and TRBJ2-3, with 8 bases matching TRBD2. The CDR3 sequence is 16 residues long. CDR1 MNHEY and CDR2 SVGAGI come from the germline V gene. The ends lost 2 bases at V and 3 bases at J; junction bases unmatched: 7. The CDR3 DNA reads as TGTGCCAGCAGTTACAGTGAGCGGGAGTCAACAGATACGCAGTATTTT. Translating it yields CASSYSERESTDTQYF.

J is TRBJ2-1 and V is TRBV19; 15 bases fit TRBD2. This CDR3 region has 19 residues. V lost 0 bases and J lost 7; bases outside the gene matches: 10. Germline lookup yields CDR1 LNHDA and CDR2 SQIVND (reference sequence). Here the CDR3 reads CASSIDSSRTSGRVNEQFF. In DNA, the CDR3 is TGTGCCAGTAGTATAGATAGTTCCAGGACTAGCGGGAGGGTAAATGAGCAGTTCTTC.

The rearrangement joins TRBV7-3 to TRBJ2-3; D remains ambiguous. Trimming stripped 1 base from V and 4 bases from J, with 6 bases between. CDR1 and CDR2 from the germline V gene are SGHTA and FQGTGA. The CDR3 length is 13 residues. As DNA, the CDR3 is TGTGCCAGCAGCTTAATAGCCGCAGATACGCAGTATTTT. It translates to CASSLIAADTQYF.

This clone was seen a single time. V is TRBV5-4 and J is TRBJ2-3, with D perhaps TRBD2 (6 bases). Trimming cost V 3 bases and J 0 bases, with 14 bases left between them. From germline, CDR1 is SGHNT and CDR2 YYREEE (reference sequence). The CDR3 is made up of 16 amino acids. The CDR3 here is CASSSQLAVSTDTQYF. CDR3 nucleotides: TGTGCCAGCAGCTCTCAATTAGCGGTCAGCACAGATACGCAGTATTTT.

CDR3 loop: CASSQHRGPNTEAFF. The CDR3, as DNA: TGTGCCAGCAGCCAACACAGGGGACCGAACACTGAAGCTTTCTTT. V usage is TRBV3-1 (or the pseudogene TRBV3-2) and J usage is TRBJ1-1, with TRBD1 matching over 7 bases. The germline CDR1 and CDR2 sequences are LGHDT and YNNKEL (reference sequence). V was clipped by 2 bases and J by 1 base; unmatched bases: 4. The CDR3 contains 15 residues.

Note on this clone: Distinct nucleotide sequences in the sample also encode this CDR3. The chain links TRBV7-2 to TRBJ2-7; TRBD1 aligns across 9 bases. CDR1 is SGHTA and CDR2 is FQGNSA in the germline V gene. The CDR3 spans 14 residues. Unmatched junction bases numbered 6, after V lost 5 bases and J lost 4 bases. The CDR3 is CASSPGTGSYEQYF. CDR3 nucleotides: TGTGCCAGCAGCCCCGGGACAGGGTCGTACGAGCAGTACTTC.

This chain links TRBV29-1 with TRBJ1-5; 10 nucleotides align to TRBD1. The germline V gene encodes CDR1 SQVTM and CDR2 ANQGSEA. CDR3 size: 14 residues. The V segment lost 4 bases and the J segment 5 bases; nucleotides outside the gene matches: 5. The CDR3 bases are TGCAGCGTTGGGGCCGGGACAGGGGATCAGCCCCAGCATTTT. It codes for CSVGAGTGDQPQHF. Variable domain in full (rest from reference TRBV29-1 and TRBJ1-5): SAVISQKPSRDICQRGTSLTIQCQVDSQVTMMFWYRQQPGQSLTLIATANQGSEATYESGFVIDKFPISRPNLTFSTLTVSNMSPEDSSIYLCSVGAGTGDQPQHFGDGTRLSIL.

The genes are TRBV10-3 and TRBJ1-6; D is unresolved. V was cut by 0 bases and J by 6 bases, with 9 bases left in between. Germline V gene lookup returns CDR1 ENHRY and CDR2 SYGVKD. This CDR3 region has 15 residues. CDR3 region: CAISESLGSNSPLHF. As DNA, the CDR3 is TGTGCCATCAGTGAGTCGTTGGGGAGTAATTCACCCCTCCACTTT.

This clone was seen once. The chain uses TRBV27 and TRBJ2-7; D is possibly TRBD2 (5 bases). This CDR3 contains 15 residues. V was trimmed by 7 bases and J by 3 bases, leaving 19 bases between them. Germline assignment: CDR1 MNHEY and CDR2 SMNVEV (reference sequence). CDR3 sequence (DNA): TGTGCCAGCACCTTTGATGGTCGGGGATTCTACGAGCAGTACTTC. Translated: CASTFDGRGFYEQYF.

This rearrangement joins TRBV27 to TRBJ2-5, with 10 bases aligning to TRBD2. V shed 4 bases, J shed 5 bases, and the junction held 7 bases outside the gene matches. Germline V gives CDR1 MNHEY, CDR2 SMNVEV (reference sequence). The CDR3 length is 15 residues. CDR3 DNA: TGTGCCAGCAGTTCTTCTAGCGGGAGCGGGGAGACCCAGTACTTC. As protein: CASSSSSGSGETQYF.

V gene TRBV7-2 combines with J gene TRBJ2-4; the D gene is possibly TRBD1 (6 bases). CDR3 length: 14 residues. Germline V CDR1 and CDR2: SGHTA, FQGNSA. V lost 5 bases, J lost 4 bases, and 12 bases lay in between. The CDR3 coding sequence is TGTGCCAGCAGCCACGTGGACAGAAAAAACATTCAGTACTTC. Its protein product is CASSHVDRKNIQYF.

The chain links TRBV7-9 to TRBJ2-1; possible D gene TRBD1, 6 bases. Germline CDR1 is SEHNR and CDR2 is FQNEAQ (reference sequence). V lost 5 bases and J 6 bases, leaving 17 bases between the germline ends. This CDR3 is built from 15 residues. CDR3 region: CASSPRGFLGNEQFF. The CDR3, as DNA: TGTGCCAGCAGCCCCAGGGGCTTCCTTGGCAATGAGCAGTTCTTC. The complete variable domain, with remaining parts taken from reference TRBV7-9 and TRBJ2-1, reads DTGVSQNPRHKITKRGQNVTFRCDPISEHNRLYWYRQTLGQGPEFLTYFQNEAQLEKSRLLSDRFSAERPKGSFSTLEIQRTEQGDSAMYLCASSPRGFLGNEQFFGPGTRLTVL.

The chain couples TRBV28 to TRBJ2-7; no reliable D call. The V end was cut by 3 bases, the J end by 4 bases, with 10 bases between. In germline, CDR1 is MDHEN, CDR2 SYDVKM. CDR3 length: 13 residues. The chain's CDR3 is CASSLGLRYEQYF. The CDR3 DNA sequence: TGTGCCAGCAGTTTGGGCCTGAGATACGAGCAGTACTTC.

The chain employs TRBV2 and TRBJ1-3; 7 nucleotides agree with TRBD1. V was pared by 6 bases and J by 0 bases, with 8 bases of the junction left unmatched. CDR1 and CDR2 from the germline V gene are SNHLY and FYNNEI. The CDR3 has 16 amino acids. The CDR3 region has the DNA TGTGCCAGCAGGGGACAGCCCCTGATCTCTGGAAACACCATATATTTT. It yields the protein CASRGQPLISGNTIYF.

CDR3: CASSESGLNVLTF. CDR3 coding DNA: TGCGCCAGCAGTGAGTCGGGCCTCAACGTCCTGACTTTC. The J gene is TRBJ2-6, the V gene TRBV10-1; D is undetermined. Germline values: CDR1 WNHNN, CDR2 SYGVQD (reference sequence). Deletions cut 0 bases from V and 9 bases from J, with 6 bases between. CDR3 length equals 13 residues.